The 26 T cell receptor beta chains listed next were all sequenced from one sample in a study of OX40 agonist ivuxolimab in advanced cancers. Clones were sequenced by immunoSEQ multiplex PCR, and TCRdb holds only the in-frame ones, with some missing. The repertoire has roughly 24,000 clones, more than 75% of them found once; the top ten carry about 25%. This specimen consisted of CD4+ or CD8+ T cells sorted from blood, obtained in a trial of the OX40 agonist ivuxolimab. Receptor source: an adult with an advanced solid tumor such as melanoma, head and neck, liver or kidney cancer.

This chain joins TRBV11-1 and TRBJ1-6; possible D gene TRBD1, 5 bases. The CDR3 length is 15 residues. The germline V gene encodes CDR1 SGHAT and CDR2 FQDESV (reference sequence). V lost 1 base to trimming and J lost 7 bases, with 11 bases between them. CDR3 sequence: CASSLEGERNSPLHF. In DNA form, the CDR3 reads TGTGCCAGCAGCTTAGAAGGGGAGAGGAATTCACCCCTCCACTTT.

V gene TRBV9 combines with J gene TRBJ2-5, with 7 positions matching TRBD1. V was clipped by 0 bases and J by 4 bases; unmatched bases: 9. Per germline, CDR1 SGDLS and CDR2 YYNGEE. The CDR3 is made up of 16 amino acids. The CDR3 DNA follows: TGTGCCAGCAGCGTAGGGGGACAGACGGTGGGAGAGACCCAGTACTTC. Translation gives CASSVGGQTVGETQYF.

This clone is termed medium-sized. This chain links TRBV5-1 with TRBJ1-2; D is uncertain. V lost 4 bases and J 4 bases, leaving 14 bases between the germline ends. Germline V gene sequence: CDR1 SGHRS, CDR2 YFSETQ. This CDR3 comprises 14 residues. CDR3 coding DNA: TGCGCCAGCAGCCGGGAGGAGGAGGCCTATGGCTACACCTTC. The encoded protein is CASSREEEAYGYTF.

This chain joins TRBV10-2 and TRBJ2-3; maybe TRBD2 (5 bases). V was shortened by 2 bases and J by 0 bases, with 9 bases between the two germline ends. CDR1 is WSHSY, CDR2 SAAADI, per germline. The CDR3 sequence is 15 residues long. The CDR3 nucleotides read TGCGCCAGCAGTGAGCAAGCGGCTAGCACAGATACGCAGTATTTT. Residues: CASSEQAASTDTQYF.

The chain links TRBV4-2 to TRBJ2-7; D may be TRBD2 (5 bases). This CDR3 region has 16 residues. V lost 1 base and J lost 2, with 15 bases in between. Germline V CDR1 and CDR2: LGHNA, YNFKEQ. The CDR3 DNA sequence: TGTGCCAGCAGCCAAGGTCCACCCGAGGGAGCCTACGAGCAGTACTTC. Translated: CASSQGPPEGAYEQYF.

The genes are TRBV4-3 and TRBJ1-1; D is ambiguous. V gave up 1 base and J gave up 1 base, with 4 bases separating them. CDR1 LGHNA and CDR2 YSLEER come from the germline V gene. CDR3 length: 13 residues. CDR3 nucleotides: TGCGCCAGCAGCCAAGGGGAGAACACTGAAGCTTTCTTT. This gives the protein CASSQGENTEAFF.

This chain uses TRBV6-9 with TRBJ1-2; maybe TRBD1 (6 bases). Trimming left V 3 bases short and J 6 bases short, with 11 bases between. The CDR3 has 13 residues. CDR1 and CDR2 (germline): MNHGY, SVAAGI. The CDR3 spells CASSYKGGNGYTF. CDR3 DNA sequence: TGTGCCAGCAGTTACAAAGGGGGAAATGGCTACACCTTC.

The rearrangement uses TRBV28 and TRBJ2-7; TRBD2 agrees at 7 bases. This CDR3 has 17 residues. Per germline, CDR1 MDHEN and CDR2 SYDVKM. V gave up 2 bases and J gave up 2 bases; unmatched junction bases: 12. The CDR3 DNA follows: TGTGCCAGCAGTTTACACCGGGGCGGGAGTAAGGCCTACGAGCAGTACTTC. It encodes CASSLHRGGSKAYEQYF.

This chain connects TRBV7-9 to TRBJ2-7, with D unresolved. The CDR3 contains 15 residues. Germline CDR1 reads SEHNR; CDR2 reads FQNEAQ (reference sequence). V was cut by 6 bases and J by 5 bases, with 20 bases left in between. DNA of the CDR3: TGTGCCAGCAGGCCCCCGGGCTGGGCTAGGAACGAGCAGTACTTC. This gives the protein CASRPPGWARNEQYF. The whole variable domain, remainder taken from reference TRBV7-9 and TRBJ2-7, is DTGVSQNPRHKITKRGQNVTFRCDPISEHNRLYWYRQTLGQGPEFLTYFQNEAQLEKSRLLSDRFSAERPKGSFSTLEIQRTEQGDSAMYLCASRPPGWARNEQYFGPGTRLTVT.

This clone occurred once. This chain links TRBV11-3 with TRBJ1-5; no reliable D call. CDR3 length: 11 amino acids. Trimming took 6 bases from V and 12 from J, leaving 12 bases between them. CDR1 is SGHNT, CDR2 YENEEA, per germline. The DNA for the CDR3 is TGTGCCAGCAGACACGACACTGTCCAGCATTTT. Residues: CASRHDTVQHF.

The J gene is TRBJ1-5, the V gene TRBV5-8; no firm D call. Germline loops: CDR1 SGHTS, CDR2 YDEGEE. The ends were cut back, 0 bases at V and 11 bases at J, with 3 bases in the middle. The CDR3 totals 10 residues. CDR3 sequence reads: CASSLEAQHF. CDR3 nucleotides: TGTGCCAGCAGCTTGGAGGCCCAGCATTTT.

The V and J genes are TRBV28 and TRBJ1-5; D might be TRBD1 (6 bases). The CDR3 loop spans 15 amino acids. Between the trimmed V and J ends, which lost 5 bases and 2 bases, there was a span of 13 bases. In germline, CDR1 is MDHEN, CDR2 SYDVKM. The CDR3 DNA reads as TGTGCCAGCAGTCTCAGGGGAGGAGGCAATCAGCCCCAGCATTTT. Translating it yields CASSLRGGGNQPQHF.

V usage is TRBV9 and J usage is TRBJ2-7; 9 positions match TRBD2. J lost 2 bases, V lost 4 bases, and 10 bases had no gene match. Germline V CDR1 and CDR2: SGDLS, YYNGEE. The CDR3 sequence is 16 residues long. The CDR3 loop reads CASSSRTSGSPYEQYF. Written as DNA, the CDR3 is TGTGCCAGCAGCTCCCGTACTAGCGGGTCCCCCTACGAGCAGTACTTC. Filled out from reference TRBV9 and TRBJ2-7, the complete variable domain reads DSGVTQTPKHLITATGQRVTLRCSPRSGDLSVYWYQQSLDQGLQFLIQYYNGEERAKGNILERFSAQQFPDLHSELNLSSLELGDSALYFCASSSRTSGSPYEQYFGPGTRLTVT.

This chain joins TRBV9 and TRBJ1-1, with D uncertain. CDR1 is SGDLS and CDR2 is YYNGEE in the germline V gene. V lost 0 bases and J 9 bases, leaving 12 bases between the germline ends. This CDR3 has 13 amino acids. The DNA for the CDR3 is TGTGCCAGCAGCGTAGGGGGTAGGACTCAAGCTTTCTTT. This sequence encodes CASSVGGRTQAFF.

This chain uses TRBV2 with TRBJ2-3; 9 positions match TRBD2. Germline CDR1 SNHLY, CDR2 FYNNEI. The CDR3 is made up of 16 amino acids. The V gene end was trimmed by 2 bases and the J gene end by 6 bases; junction bases not matched to a gene: 9. The CDR3 sequence is CASSESLAGERDTQYF. In DNA, the CDR3 is TGTGCCAGCAGTGAATCCTTAGCGGGAGAAAGGGATACGCAGTATTTT.

Concerning this clone itself: The same CDR3 is also encoded by other DNA sequences in this sample. The chain employs TRBV6-5 and TRBJ2-2, with TRBD1 matching 8 bases. Germline V gives CDR1 MNHEY, CDR2 SVGAGI. CDR3 length equals 13 residues. J gave up 8 bases and V 6 bases, and 5 bases lay outside the gene matches. This CDR3 is CASSPGGAGELFF. The DNA of the CDR3 is TGTGCCAGCAGCCCAGGGGGCGCAGGGGAGCTGTTTTTT.

Regarding this clone: Different DNA sequences within this sample yield the same CDR3. The V and J genes are TRBV5-4 and TRBJ2-7, with 7 positions matching TRBD2. This CDR3 has 14 amino acids. V gave up 4 bases and J gave up 3 bases; unmatched junction bases: 7. The germline V gene has CDR1 SGHNT and CDR2 YYREEE (reference sequence). CDR3 protein: CASSVGSGIYEQYF. CDR3 sequence (DNA): TGTGCCAGCAGCGTAGGGAGCGGGATCTACGAGCAGTACTTC.

The chain couples TRBV7-2 to TRBJ2-2; D remains ambiguous. The CDR3 runs to 16 residues. The V and J ends lost 6 bases and 0 bases respectively, with 14 bases between them. Germline CDR1 SGHTA, CDR2 FQGNSA. The CDR3 protein is CASSFPNRANTGELFF. Here the CDR3 DNA reads TGTGCCAGCAGTTTCCCGAACAGAGCGAACACCGGGGAGCTGTTTTTT.

The genes are TRBV7-9 and TRBJ2-7; no clear D gene. V was cut by 4 bases and J by 1 base, with 14 bases left in between. The CDR3 extends over 15 amino acids. Germline V lookup: CDR1 SEHNR, CDR2 FQNEAQ (reference sequence). CDR3 region: CASSSDGRSSYEQYF. The DNA for the CDR3 is TGTGCCAGCAGCTCCGACGGACGAAGTTCCTACGAGCAGTACTTC.

This clone was observed many times. The V and J genes are TRBV9 and TRBJ1-2; 8 positions agree with TRBD1. With 0 bases clipped from V and 6 bases from J, the junction kept 10 bases outside the gene matches. The CDR3 spans 16 residues. Germline V CDR1 and CDR2: SGDLS, YYNGEE. CDR3: CASSVAVDRGEDGYTF. DNA for the CDR3: TGTGCCAGCAGCGTAGCTGTCGACAGGGGAGAGGATGGCTACACCTTC. Variable domain in full (rest from reference TRBV9 and TRBJ1-2): DSGVTQTPKHLITATGQRVTLRCSPRSGDLSVYWYQQSLDQGLQFLIQYYNGEERAKGNILERFSAQQFPDLHSELNLSSLELGDSALYFCASSVAVDRGEDGYTFGSGTRLTVV.

The genes are TRBV9 and TRBJ2-3, with unresolved D. The length of the CDR3 is 13 residues. Trimming took off 2 bases at V and 0 bases at J, with 4 bases between the two ends. Looked up from germline, CDR1 is SGDLS and CDR2 is YYNGEE. CDR3: CASSVGSTDTQYF. In nucleotides, the CDR3 is TGTGCCAGCAGCGTGGGCAGCACAGATACGCAGTATTTT.

V and J are TRBV4-1 and TRBJ1-1; 8 bases match TRBD1. Germline CDR1 MGHRA, CDR2 YSYEKL. V gave up 5 bases and J gave up 5 bases; unmatched junction bases: 22. The CDR3 has 19 amino acids. CDR3 DNA sequence: TGCGCCAGCAGCGTACTTGGGGGCGGACAGGGAGAGGAGGTGACTGAAGCTTTCTTT. It specifies CASSVLGGGQGEEVTEAFF.

V and J are TRBV19 and TRBJ1-1, with a tentative D call TRBD1 (6 bases). Germline values: CDR1 LNHDA, CDR2 SQIVND (reference sequence). CDR3 size: 13 residues. V dropped 8 bases and J dropped 9 bases, with 19 bases sitting between them. The CDR3 here is CASDESGTTQAFF. Here the CDR3 DNA reads TGTGCCAGTGACGAGTCCGGGACAACCCAAGCTTTCTTT.

J is TRBJ2-7 and V is TRBV5-1; no firm D call. Per germline, CDR1 SGHRS and CDR2 YFSETQ. The CDR3 runs 14 residues. Trimming took off 0 bases at V and 5 bases at J, with 12 bases between the two ends. CDR3 in amino acids: CASSLARPQDEQYF. The CDR3 nucleotides read TGCGCCAGCAGCTTGGCCCGGCCCCAGGACGAGCAGTACTTC.

The chain links TRBV28 to TRBJ2-5; D remains ambiguous. The CDR3 runs 13 residues. The germline gives CDR1 MDHEN, CDR2 SYDVKM. V lost 3 bases and J lost 3, with 8 bases in between. The DNA for the CDR3 is TGTGCCAGCAGTTTCATAGAGGAAGAGACCCAGTACTTC. It is translated as CASSFIEEETQYF.

This clone turned up a few times. J is TRBJ2-5 and V is TRBV5-1; maybe TRBD2 (5 bases). The V end lost 0 bases, the J end lost 5 bases, and 17 bases lay between the germline ends. The CDR3 is 16 amino acids. Germline values: CDR1 SGHRS, CDR2 YFSETQ. CDR3 coding DNA: TGCGCCAGCAGCTTGGCCTTAGCGCCCACCTTGGAGACCCAGTACTTC. The encoded protein is CASSLALAPTLETQYF.